This T cell receptor (beta chain) was recovered during a study of T-cell memory formation after mild COVID-19. Findings and limits, study-wide: In pre-infection memory, a portion of responding clones appeared, which suggested that cross-reactive memory joined. Clonal second-wave expansions that peaked on day 37 had unconfirmed SARS-CoV-2 specificity. From day 15 to 85, contracting clones were balanced between CD4 and CD8, whereas later expanders leaned toward CD4+.

5'RACE with constant-segment primers built TCRalpha and TCRbeta cDNA libraries with UMIs. TCRdb passed the 5' RACE reads through MiXCR, listing each CDR3 protein once. The data hold fewer than 400,000 distinct CDR3 sequences, with around 13% observed a single time. Germline V gene data show CDR1 as LGHNA and CDR2 as YSLEER. CDR3 size: 13 residues. V trimming: 3 bases; J trimming: 3 bases; junction bases outside the gene matches: 1. This clonotype was seen more than once but under ten times. Its antigen remains unidentified. The sequence was obtained from a man aged 18 to 30 who had mild COVID-19 (a few samples of this study predate the infection). Cell type and time point are not known. The chain employs TRBV4-3 and TRBJ1-1; 7 bases agree with TRBD1. The sample was PBMCs or a T cell subset sorted from them (not recorded which). CDR3 DNA sequence: TGCGCCAGCAGCCAGCAGGGGGACACTGAAGCTTTCTTT. It encodes CASSQQGDTEAFF.